This T cell receptor (beta chain) came from a study of cytomegalovirus exposure and HLA in healthy donors. Study conclusions and caveats: Prior analysis indicated that the majority of TCR beta V segments exhibited productivity approximately 87% or approximately 30% of the time. The authors later found most CMV-associated TCR beta chains appeared HLA-restricted.

Germline-derived CDR1 and CDR2 are SGHTA and FQGNSA. This CDR3 has 12 amino acids. Primers for the PCR totalled 60 Vbeta and 13 Jbeta. Original processing methods: In a later analysis, the count reached some 75 million unique TCR beta chains, with 9 million to 11 million shared. Repertoires were generated with immunoSEQ multiplex PCR, while TCRdb's copy carries only in-frame clones and drops some. From that table come the V and J calls and clone size; the DNA was used to work out D and trimming. This table holds under 200,000 clones, roughly 80% found once. In the case of this clone: The target antigen is unknown. The junction differs from germline at one of its ends, possibly a read error.

Sequenced: PBMCs. This clonotype originated in a male donor in good health and CMV-seropositive. The rearrangement links TRBV7-2 to TRBJ2-3; a possible D gene is TRBD1 (5 bases). The CDR3 DNA reads as TGTGCCAGCAGCTTCAATTCGGACATTCCCCATTTT. Its protein product is CASSFNSDIPHF.